A single sample gave rise to the 32 T cell receptor beta chains below, sequenced in a study of T-cell reconstitution after alpha-beta-depleted transplantation in children. The TCRbeta library was prepared with unique molecular identifiers. TCRdb itself ran the PCR reads through MiXCR, one entry per CDR3 protein. Of over 80,000 distinct CDR3 sequences in the sample, 23% were seen once. Source: PBMCs, taken before TCRalphabeta/CD19-depleted stem cell transplant. These receptors originate from a boy between 2 and 15 years old with acute lymphoblastic leukemia, due to receive a stem cell transplant.

The rearrangement uses TRBV12-3 or TRBV12-4 and TRBJ2-6, with D perhaps matching TRBD2 (5 bases). Trimming stripped 9 bases from V and 4 bases from J, with 10 bases between. The CDR3 spans 13 residues. The DNA for the CDR3 is TGTGCCAGTGAGCTAGCCGGGGCCAACGTCCTGACTTTC. Residues: CASELAGANVLTF.

This clonotype was recorded a few times. This chain uses TRBV29-1 with TRBJ2-1; a possible D gene is TRBD2 (6 bases). CDR3 size: 14 residues. V was clipped by 4 bases and J by 8 bases, with 18 bases between them. Germline lookup yields CDR1 SQVTM and CDR2 ANQGSEA. CDR3 bases: TGCAGCGTTGTTAGAAGACTAGAGCCGGATGAGCAGTTCTTC. Its protein product is CSVVRRLEPDEQFF.

The sample holds many counts of this clonotype. The chain recombines TRBV28 with TRBJ2-2; D remains unclear. The length of the CDR3 is 12 residues. V lost 6 bases and J 4 bases, leaving 6 bases between the germline ends. Germline V lookup: CDR1 MDHEN, CDR2 SYDVKM. CDR3 in amino acids: CASSSPTGELFF. The CDR3 coding sequence is TGTGCCAGCAGCTCCCCCACCGGGGAGCTGTTTTTT.

V usage is TRBV4-1 and J usage is TRBJ2-5; 7 positions agree with TRBD2. The junction had 14 bases not matched to a gene; V was cut back by 3 bases and J by 7 bases. The germline gives CDR1 MGHRA, CDR2 YSYEKL. The length of the CDR3 is 16 residues. CDR3 DNA sequence: TGCGCCAGCAGCCAGACGAGGGGAGGGGCTGGGGGGACCCAGTACTTC. It specifies CASSQTRGGAGGTQYF.

This clonotype was counted at least ten times. The chain employs TRBV12-3 or TRBV12-4 and TRBJ2-5, with 14 bases identical to TRBD2. V dropped 6 bases and J dropped 5; count of bases not matched to a gene: 5. The CDR3 totals 15 residues. CDR3 nucleotide sequence: TGTGCCAGCAGAGGTGGACTAGCGGGAGGCGAGACCCAGTACTTC. Protein sequence: CASRGGLAGGETQYF.

There are a few counts of this clonotype. V and J are TRBV7-2 and TRBJ1-1; D possibly corresponds to TRBD1 (6 bases). The germline CDR1 and CDR2 sequences are SGHTA and FQGNSA. The CDR3 runs to 16 residues. Deletions cut 6 bases from V and 5 bases from J, with 22 bases between. The CDR3 loop is CASSPPQGRINTEAFF. The CDR3 DNA follows: TGTGCCAGCAGTCCACCCCAGGGGAGAATTAATACTGAAGCTTTCTTT.

This clonotype was recorded at least ten times. The V and J genes are TRBV10-3 and TRBJ2-3, with unresolved D. The CDR3 has 11 amino acids. Germline CDR1 is ENHRY and CDR2 is SYGVKD. Trimming stripped 9 bases from V and 6 bases from J, with 10 bases between. The CDR3: CAMGAADTQYF. CDR3 DNA: TGTGCCATGGGTGCGGCGGATACGCAGTATTTT.

There are a few counts of this clonotype. The chain is built from TRBV20-1 and TRBJ2-1; 7 bases are a match to TRBD2. The ends lost 2 bases at V and 4 bases at J; junction bases unmatched: 14. Germline V gene sequence: CDR1 DFQATT, CDR2 SNEGSKA (reference sequence). The CDR3 contains 17 residues. The CDR3 region is CSARKGRVAEGYNEQFF. The CDR3 DNA sequence: TGCAGTGCTAGAAAGGGGAGGGTAGCGGAGGGGTACAATGAGCAGTTCTTC.

This clonotype occurred a few times. The chain links TRBV20-1 to TRBJ1-4, with D possibly matching TRBD1 (5 bases). Germline-derived CDR1 and CDR2 are DFQATT and SNEGSKA (reference sequence). CDR3 length equals 13 residues. Trimming removed 0 bases from V and 11 bases from J, with 13 bases in between. CDR3 sequence reads: CSARDDSPWKLFF. The CDR3 coding sequence is TGCAGTGCTAGAGACGACAGCCCCTGGAAACTGTTTTTT.

This clonotype has more than one count but fewer than ten. This chain connects TRBV20-1 to TRBJ2-3; 12 bases are shared with TRBD2. Germline trimming cut 6 bases from V and 9 bases from J; bases unmatched to any gene: 7. Germline values: CDR1 DFQATT, CDR2 SNEGSKA (reference sequence). The CDR3 contains 13 residues. The CDR3 nucleotides are TGCAGTGCCCGGATGACTAGCGGGGGAACGCAGTATTTT. It specifies CSARMTSGGTQYF.

This clonotype was seen a handful of times. The chain uses TRBV7-2 and TRBJ1-1, with 9 nucleotides matching TRBD1. Trimming removed 2 bases from V and 3 bases from J; junction bases left unmatched: 4. Germline V CDR1 and CDR2: SGHTA, FQGNSA. The CDR3 is made up of 15 amino acids. CDR3 coding DNA: TGTGCCAGCAGCTTACGACAGGGGGGATACACTGAAGCTTTCTTT. Translating gives CASSLRQGGYTEAFF.

The chain carries TRBV12-3 or TRBV12-4 and TRBJ2-7; no definite D call. CDR3 size: 15 residues. Trimming shortened V by 7 bases and J by 2 bases, and 18 bases separated the two germline ends. The CDR3 coding sequence is TGTGCCAGCACCGTCGTTGGACCCCATACCTACGAGCAGTACTTC. This encodes CASTVVGPHTYEQYF.

The chain is built from TRBV29-1 and TRBJ1-2, with TRBD1 identical over 8 bases. The germline CDR1 and CDR2 sequences are SQVTM and ANQGSEA. V dropped 7 bases and J dropped 7; count of bases not matched to a gene: 8. The CDR3 sequence is 12 residues long. The CDR3 sequence: CSADRARSGYTF. The CDR3, as DNA: TGCAGCGCGGACAGGGCAAGGAGTGGCTACACCTTC.

The J gene is TRBJ1-2, the V gene TRBV15; a weak D match, TRBD1 (5 bases). CDR3 length equals 18 residues. CDR1 is LNHNV and CDR2 is YYDKDF in the germline V gene (reference sequence). The germline V and J ends were trimmed by 5 bases and 0 bases, with 22 bases remaining between them. The CDR3, as DNA: TGTGCCACCAGCCCAAGCTGGGGCCTACCCTCCACTAACTATGGCTACACCTTC. It is translated as CATSPSWGLPSTNYGYTF.

V is TRBV24-1 and J is TRBJ2-7; the D call may be TRBD1 or TRBD2 (5 bases each). The germline V gene encodes CDR1 KGHDR and CDR2 SFDVKD. The CDR3 is made up of 11 amino acids. The V end lost 6 bases, the J end lost 7 bases, and 9 bases lay between the germline ends. CDR3 residues: CATSLGTEQYF. CDR3 in DNA: TGTGCCACCAGTCTGGGGACGGAGCAGTACTTC.

This clonotype has only one observation. The J gene is TRBJ2-7, the V gene TRBV25-1; 7 bases line up with TRBD2. V lost 4 bases, J lost 2 bases, and 5 bases stayed unmatched. CDR1 and CDR2 (germline): MGHDK, SYGVNS. There are 14 residues in the CDR3. The CDR3 nucleotides read TGTGCCAGCAGTGGAACTAGCGACACCTACGAGCAGTACTTC. Its translation: CASSGTSDTYEQYF.

This chain links TRBV27 with TRBJ2-7; 9 bases align to TRBD2. Per germline, CDR1 MNHEY and CDR2 SMNVEV (reference sequence). The V and J ends lost 6 bases and 5 bases, in that order; junction bases with no gene match: 8. CDR3 length: 14 amino acids. The CDR3 nucleotides read TGTGCCAGCAGGGCGGGAGGGAACGTCCACGAGCAGTACTTC. Its translation: CASRAGGNVHEQYF.

This clonotype has more than one count but fewer than ten. The genes are TRBV7-6 and TRBJ2-5, with 8 bases matching TRBD2. The CDR3 runs 15 residues. Germline assignment: CDR1 SGHVS and CDR2 FNYEAQ. V lost 5 bases to trimming and J lost 3 bases; unmatched junction nucleotides: 8. CDR3 residues: CASSVWTSSKETQYF. CDR3 nucleotides: TGTGCCAGCAGCGTCTGGACTAGCTCAAAAGAGACCCAGTACTTC.

A few counts support this clonotype. The chain is built from TRBV5-1 and TRBJ2-3, with no clear D. The germline V gene has CDR1 SGHRS and CDR2 YFSETQ. V was clipped by 2 bases and J by 3 bases, with 4 bases between them. This CDR3 contains 12 residues. The CDR3 DNA follows: TGCGCCAGCAGCTTCCAGACAGATACGCAGTATTTT. Protein product: CASSFQTDTQYF.

The genes are TRBV5-1 and TRBJ2-7; the D gene is possibly TRBD2 (5 bases). Germline V gene sequence: CDR1 SGHRS, CDR2 YFSETQ. V dropped 3 bases and J dropped 4 bases, with 20 bases sitting between them. The CDR3 length is 16 residues. The CDR3 loop is CASSSGPSGSGYEQYF. CDR3 nucleotide sequence: TGCGCCAGCAGCTCCGGGCCCTCGGGATCGGGTTACGAGCAGTACTTC.

The chain links TRBV30 to TRBJ2-5; D gene uncertain. The CDR3 is 12 residues long. V was pared by 3 bases and J by 2 bases, with 7 bases between. Looked up from germline, CDR1 is GTSNPN and CDR2 is SVGIG (reference sequence). The CDR3 reads CAWSVNQETQYF. The CDR3 nucleotides are TGTGCCTGGAGCGTTAATCAAGAGACCCAGTACTTC. Variable domain in full (rest from reference TRBV30 and TRBJ2-5): SQTIHQWPATLVQPVGSPLSLECTVEGTSNPNLYWYRQAAGRGLQLLFYSVGIGQISSEVPQNLSASRPQDRQFILSSKKLLLSDSGFYLCAWSVNQETQYFGPGTRLLVL.

This clonotype was counted a few times. This chain links TRBV5-1 with TRBJ2-3; perhaps D is TRBD1 or TRBD2 (6 bases each). Per the germline V gene, CDR1 is SGHRS and CDR2 is YFSETQ. Trimming took off 0 bases at V and 3 bases at J, with 11 bases between the two ends. This CDR3 has 15 residues. The CDR3: CASSLVGGRTDTQYF. CDR3 nucleotide sequence: TGCGCCAGCAGCTTGGTTGGGGGGCGAACAGATACGCAGTATTTT.

V is TRBV15 and J is TRBJ2-5, with 7 bases fitting TRBD2. The germline V gene has CDR1 LNHNV and CDR2 YYDKDF (reference sequence). Losses at the gene ends were 0 bases for V and 2 bases for J; bases not matched to a gene: 9. The CDR3 extends over 17 amino acids. CDR3: CATSRELKASGQETQYF. The DNA of the CDR3 is TGTGCCACCAGCAGAGAGCTTAAGGCTAGCGGACAAGAGACCCAGTACTTC.

This clonotype occurred a few times. This chain joins TRBV12-3 or TRBV12-4 and TRBJ2-2; TRBD2 might be the D (6 bases). CDR3 size: 15 residues. The germline V and J ends were trimmed by 6 bases and 1 base, with 12 bases remaining between them. The CDR3 DNA is TGTGCCAGCAGCAACGGGGGACGGAACACCGGGGAGCTGTTTTTT. Its protein is CASSNGGRNTGELFF.

This clonotype was detected a few times. This rearrangement joins TRBV6-5 to TRBJ2-1; D call uncertain. Germline values: CDR1 MNHEY, CDR2 SVGAGI. CDR3 length: 11 residues. Trimming stripped 3 bases from V and 9 bases from J, with 6 bases between. CDR3 nucleotide sequence: TGTGCCAGCAGTTATGGTATTGAGCAGTTCTTC. This codes for CASSYGIEQFF.

The chain is built from TRBV20-1 and TRBJ2-7; 8 bases are a match to TRBD1. This CDR3 comprises 14 residues. With 0 bases clipped from V and 3 bases from J, the junction kept 4 bases outside the gene matches. Germline values: CDR1 DFQATT, CDR2 SNEGSKA (reference sequence). CDR3 sequence reads: CSARDRGLIYEQYF. CDR3 coding DNA: TGCAGTGCTAGAGACAGGGGGCTCATCTACGAGCAGTACTTC.

This clonotype came up a few times. The rearrangement joins TRBV3-1 to TRBJ2-7; TRBD2 aligns across 7 bases. The CDR3 extends over 16 amino acids. In germline, CDR1 is LGHDT, CDR2 YNNKEL (reference sequence). J lost 6 bases, V lost 4 bases, and 15 bases had no gene match. CDR3 sequence: CASSPLSGLVVAEQYF. CDR3 nucleotides: TGTGCCAGCAGCCCCTTATCTGGACTAGTGGTGGCCGAGCAGTACTTC.

The gene calls are TRBV20-1 and TRBJ2-3; TRBD1 agrees at 11 bases. Germline lookup yields CDR1 DFQATT and CDR2 SNEGSKA (reference sequence). The CDR3 loop spans 17 amino acids. Trimming removed 2 bases from V and 6 bases from J; junction bases left unmatched: 13. CDR3 DNA sequence: TGCAGTGCTAGACAAACCCCGGGACAGGGGGTAGGGGATACGCAGTATTTT. Translation gives CSARQTPGQGVGDTQYF.

This clonotype was seen more than once but under ten times. The genes are TRBV10-1 and TRBJ2-7; 8 bases map to TRBD2. CDR3 size: 14 residues. Germline trimming cut 3 bases from V and 4 bases from J; bases unmatched to any gene: 5. Germline lookup yields CDR1 WNHNN and CDR2 SYGVQD (reference sequence). Here the CDR3 reads CASSEGGRPYEQYF. The CDR3 nucleotides read TGCGCCAGCAGTGAAGGCGGGAGGCCTTACGAGCAGTACTTC.

This clonotype was seen more than once but under ten times. The J gene is TRBJ2-7, the V gene TRBV29-1; TRBD2 agrees at 9 bases. With 0 bases clipped from V and 5 bases from J, the junction kept 8 bases outside the gene matches. CDR1 is SQVTM, CDR2 ANQGSEA, per germline. There are 15 residues in the CDR3. CDR3 sequence (DNA): TGCAGCGTTGAAGATAAAGGAGCGGGAGGCGACGAGCAGTACTTC. This encodes CSVEDKGAGGDEQYF.

This clonotype was observed a handful of times. This chain connects TRBV28 to TRBJ2-3, with D maybe TRBD1 (6 bases). The length of the CDR3 is 14 residues. Trimming removed 4 bases from V and 2 bases from J, with 10 bases in between. The V gene's germline CDR1 is MDHEN and CDR2 SYDVKM. The CDR3 loop is CASSSGDYTDTQYF. The CDR3 DNA follows: TGTGCCAGCAGTTCAGGGGATTACACAGATACGCAGTATTTT. Full variable domain (rest looked up from reference TRBV28 and TRBJ2-3): DVKVTQSSRYLVKRTGEKVFLECVQDMDHENMFWYRQDPGLGLRLIYFSYDVKMKEKGDIPEGYSVSREKKERFSLILESASTNQTSMYLCASSSGDYTDTQYFGPGTRLTVL.

A few counts support this clonotype. This chain links TRBV28 with TRBJ2-5; weak D call: TRBD1 (5 bases). The V gene lost 5 bases and the J gene lost 4 bases, with 17 bases spanning the gap. CDR1 and CDR2 from the germline V gene are MDHEN and SYDVKM. This CDR3 has 15 amino acids. The CDR3 nucleotides read TGTGCCAGCAGTGCCGACAGAAGGTGGGGAGAGACCCAGTACTTC. Protein: CASSADRRWGETQYF. Full variable domain (remainder filled in from reference TRBV28 and TRBJ2-5): DVKVTQSSRYLVKRTGEKVFLECVQDMDHENMFWYRQDPGLGLRLIYFSYDVKMKEKGDIPEGYSVSREKKERFSLILESASTNQTSMYLCASSADRRWGETQYFGPGTRLLVL.